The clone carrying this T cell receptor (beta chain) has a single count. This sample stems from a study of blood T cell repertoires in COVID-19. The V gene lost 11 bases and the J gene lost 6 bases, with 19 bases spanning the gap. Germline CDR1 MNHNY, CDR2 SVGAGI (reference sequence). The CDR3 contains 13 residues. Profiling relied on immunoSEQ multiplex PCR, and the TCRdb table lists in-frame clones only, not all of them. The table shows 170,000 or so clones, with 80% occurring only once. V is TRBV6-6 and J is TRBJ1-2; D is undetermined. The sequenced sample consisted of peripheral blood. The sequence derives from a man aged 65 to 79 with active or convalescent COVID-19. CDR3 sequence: CALTPGEGHGYTF. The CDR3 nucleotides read TGTGCCTTAACCCCCGGGGAGGGCCATGGCTACACCTTC.